The rows below give T cell receptor beta chains drawn from one sample of a study of T cells after yellow fever vaccination. In TCRdb, the 5' RACE reads were re-called with MiXCR into one record per CDR3 protein. The data contain about 260,000 distinct CDR3 sequences, over 10% of them seen just once; the ten biggest clones take up about 0.51%. This material consisted of CD4+ T cells sorted from PBMCs, taken 45 days after the yellow fever booster vaccination. The receptors stem from a man aged 30 to 45 who received the YFV17D yellow fever vaccine. CDR3s include the opening cysteine and the closing phenylalanine or tryptophan. D genes are given only for firm matches. Not all rows give a size; the values are once, few, many and, for expanded clones, a class.

TRBV7-9	TRBJ2-1	few	NA	TGTGCCAGCCTCCATCCTCGGATTCACTCAGACAATGAGCAGTTCTTC	CASLHPRIHSDNEQFF
TRBV12-3/TRBV12-4	TRBJ1-2	few	NA	TGTGCCAGCACCTTACTACACGCAGGTGTCTATGGCTACACCTTC	CASTLLHAGVYGYTF
TRBV28	TRBJ1-1	many	NA	TGTGCCAGCAGTTTGGGGTCACAGGGACCTGATGAAGCTTTCTTT	CASSLGSQGPDEAFF
TRBV6-1	TRBJ2-2	few	TRBD2	TGTGCCAGCCGGTTTAGCGGGAGCGGGGAGCTGTTTTTT	CASRFSGSGELFF
TRBV20-1	TRBJ2-3	NA	TRBD2	TGCAGTGCGACTAGCGGGAGAGTTGTGACAGATACGCAGTATTTT	CSATSGRVVTDTQYF
TRBV7-3	TRBJ2-3	NA	NA	TGTGCCAGCAGCGGGGGCTTAGATACGCAGTATTTT	CASSGGLDTQYF
TRBV29-1	TRBJ2-3	NA	TRBD1	TGCAGCTCGGACAGGGGCACCACAGATACGCAGTATTTT	CSSDRGTTDTQYF
TRBV7-2	TRBJ2-1	few	NA	TGTGCCAGCAGCCGCCCGTGGGGCTACAATGAGCAGTTCTTC	CASSRPWGYNEQFF
TRBV6-1	TRBJ2-5	many	NA	TGTGCCAGCAGTCCCCTTTTACGGGCGGGTGAGACCCAGTACTTC	CASSPLLRAGETQYF
TRBV7-2	TRBJ1-5	many	NA	TGTGCCAGCAGCTCCAGAGGCAATCAGCCCCAGCATTTT	CASSSRGNQPQHF
TRBV6-2/TRBV6-3	TRBJ2-5	NA	TRBD2	TGTGCCAGCACCCGAGTGGCGGGAGTGGAGACCCAGTACTTC	CASTRVAGVETQYF
TRBV20-1	TRBJ1-4	NA	NA	TGCAGTGCGGGGGGTCAGGGGAGGAAAGAAAAACTGTTTTTT	CSAGGQGRKEKLFF
TRBV20-1	TRBJ1-3	few	NA	TGCAGTGCTAGATTTCAAGGAGGAGGAAACACCATATATTTT	CSARFQGGGNTIYF
TRBV19	TRBJ2-4	NA	NA	TGTGCCAGTAGTTTTGACAGCCTAGCCAAAAACATTCAGTACTTC	CASSFDSLAKNIQYF
TRBV10-3	TRBJ2-7	NA	NA	TGTGCCATCCGCAGGACAGATACTCCCTACGAGCAGTACTTC	CAIRRTDTPYEQYF
TRBV29-1	TRBJ2-3	few	NA	TGCAGCGTTGAAAAGGGTCCAGATACGCAGTATTTT	CSVEKGPDTQYF
TRBV15	TRBJ2-2	many	NA	TGTGCCACCAGCAGAGTTGCGGATAACACCGGGGAGCTGTTTTTT	CATSRVADNTGELFF
TRBV18	TRBJ1-1	NA	TRBD1	TGTGCCAGCTCACCGGAGGGACAGGGTCGCTCTGAAGCTTTCTTT	CASSPEGQGRSEAFF
TRBV7-8	TRBJ2-2	few	NA	TGTGCCAGCCAACGAGATAGGAGACCGAACACCGGGGAGCTGTTTTTT	CASQRDRRPNTGELFF
TRBV20-1	TRBJ2-1	many	NA	TGCAGTGCGTTAGTGAGTCTATACAATGAGCAGTTCTTC	CSALVSLYNEQFF
TRBV5-1	TRBJ2-3	few	NA	TGCGCCAGCAGCTTGGGGCAGGGTGAGACAGATACGCAGTATTTT	CASSLGQGETDTQYF
TRBV7-3	TRBJ1-3	few	TRBD1	TGTGCCAGCAGCTTAATGTCAGGGGACAGCTCTGGAAACACCATATATTTT	CASSLMSGDSSGNTIYF
TRBV2	TRBJ2-2	few	NA	TGTGCCAGCAGGCGGGACACGAACACCGGGGAGCTGTTTTTT	CASRRDTNTGELFF
TRBV5-1	TRBJ2-2	NA	TRBD2	TGCGCCAGCAGCCCCAGCGGGAGGGGAAACACCGGGGAGCTGTTTTTT	CASSPSGRGNTGELFF
TRBV29-1	TRBJ2-7	NA	NA	TGCAGCGTTAAAGGAGCCTCCTACGAGCAGTACTTC	CSVKGASYEQYF
TRBV18	TRBJ1-2	NA	NA	TGTGCCAGCTCACCACTGGACAGAGGGAACTATGGCTACACCTTC	CASSPLDRGNYGYTF
TRBV6-1	TRBJ1-5	few	TRBD1	TGTGCCAGCAGTAAACAGCGGACAGGGCCCAATCAGCCCCAGCATTTT	CASSKQRTGPNQPQHF
TRBV20-1	TRBJ2-3	NA	NA	TGCAGTGCTAGCGGGAGTCCTTCAGATACGCAGTATTTT	CSASGSPSDTQYF
TRBV6-5	TRBJ1-5	NA	NA	TGTGCCAGCAGTTACTCCGCAGGGTTAAATCAGCCCCAGCATTTT	CASSYSAGLNQPQHF
TRBV7-2	TRBJ2-3	few	TRBD2	TGTGCCACTAGCGGGGGGCGGGGCGTACCCACAGATACGCAGTATTTT	CATSGGRGVPTDTQYF
TRBV5-1	TRBJ2-1	NA	TRBD2	TGCGCCAGCAACCCCGGACTAGCGTCCAATGAGCAGTTCTTC	CASNPGLASNEQFF
TRBV5-1	TRBJ2-2	few	TRBD1	TGCGCCAGCAGCGATAGACAGGGTACCACCGGGGAGCTGTTTTTT	CASSDRQGTTGELFF
TRBV29-1	TRBJ2-1	few	NA	TGCAGCGTATCGGAAAGGGCTGGGGGTGAGCAGTTCTTC	CSVSERAGGEQFF
TRBV7-2	TRBJ2-3	few	NA	TGTGCCAGCAGCCCCGGGACAGCGGGAGTAGTAGATACGCAGTATTTT	CASSPGTAGVVDTQYF
TRBV5-1	TRBJ2-7	NA	NA	TGCGCCAGCAGCAAAGGGACACAGGGTTACGAGCAGTACTTC	CASSKGTQGYEQYF
TRBV24-1	TRBJ2-7	NA	NA	TGTGCCACCAGTGATTCAATGTACGAGCAGTACTTC	CATSDSMYEQYF
TRBV11-2	TRBJ1-1	NA	NA	TGTGCCAGCAGCTTAGACCCTTCGGGGGGTAAGGCTGAAGCTTTCTTT	CASSLDPSGGKAEAFF
TRBV5-1	TRBJ2-3	NA	NA	TGCGCCAGCAGCTTCCAGGGCCCTAGGACAGATACGCAGTATTTT	CASSFQGPRTDTQYF
TRBV5-1	TRBJ1-5	few	NA	TGCGCCAGCAGCTTGGCAGGGCCATCGGGCAATCAGCCCCAGCATTTT	CASSLAGPSGNQPQHF
TRBV11-2	TRBJ2-7	NA	NA	TGTGCCAGCAGCGTATACCCATTAAGGGACGAGTACTTC	CASSVYPLRDEYF
TRBV24-1	TRBJ2-1	NA	NA	TGTGCCACCAGACAGGGCTATGAGCAGTTCTTC	CATRQGYEQFF
TRBV20-1	TRBJ2-5	many	NA	TGCAGTCCCCAAGAGTGGGCAGAACAAGAGACCCAGTACTTC	CSPQEWAEQETQYF
TRBV5-6	TRBJ2-5	NA	NA	TGTGCCAGCGGCAACAGGAGACAAGAGACCCAGTACTTC	CASGNRRQETQYF
TRBV5-1	TRBJ2-5	few	NA	TGCGCCAGCAGTGATGAGCCCAATTCCGAGACCCAGTACTTC	CASSDEPNSETQYF
TRBV5-1	TRBJ1-2	NA	TRBD1	TGCGCCAGCAGCTTGGACAGGGGGTACTATGGCTACACCTTC	CASSLDRGYYGYTF
TRBV29-1	TRBJ2-3	NA	NA	TGCAGCGTTGAAGGGACCCAAGTTTTAGGTCCAGATACGCAGTATTTT	CSVEGTQVLGPDTQYF
TRBV4-3	TRBJ2-4	few	NA	TGCGCCAGCAGCCAAGAACCGGGTGGGCAACAGTACTTC	CASSQEPGGQQYF
TRBV18	TRBJ2-3	few	NA	TGTGCCAGCTCACCACGGGACTCCCGGGGGGATACGCAGTATTTT	CASSPRDSRGDTQYF
TRBV4-3	TRBJ1-3	few	NA	TGCGCCAGCAGCCAAGCGTTCGGGGTTTCTGGAAACACCATATATTTT	CASSQAFGVSGNTIYF
TRBV7-2	TRBJ2-1	few	NA	TGTGCCAGCAGCTTATCACGGGGGATTAACAATGAGCAGTTCTTC	CASSLSRGINNEQFF
TRBV20-1	TRBJ2-7	many	NA	TGCAGTGCTATTTCCGGGACGGGCCTAGTCGAGCAGTACTTC	CSAISGTGLVEQYF
TRBV5-6	TRBJ2-2	NA	NA	TGTGCCAGCAGCTTGAAGACCCTTCTGGAAGGGGAGCTGTTTTTT	CASSLKTLLEGELFF
TRBV12-3/TRBV12-4	TRBJ2-7	many	TRBD1	TGTGCCAGCAAAAGGACAGGGTCTTACGAGCAGTACTTC	CASKRTGSYEQYF
TRBV15	TRBJ2-5	NA	NA	TGTGCCACCAGCAGACAACGACAGACCCAAGAGACCCAGTACTTC	CATSRQRQTQETQYF
TRBV5-1	TRBJ2-7	few	TRBD2	TGCGCCAGCAGCACCCGGGACTACACGTGGGAGCAGTACTTC	CASSTRDYTWEQYF
TRBV6-5	TRBJ1-5	NA	NA	TGTGCCAGCAGTTACCTGGGGTCGAATCAGCCCCAGCATTTT	CASSYLGSNQPQHF
TRBV29-1	TRBJ2-3	NA	NA	TGCCGGGTTGGGCCCGAAGATACGCAGTATTTT	CRVGPEDTQYF
TRBV6-4	TRBJ2-3	NA	NA	TGTGCCATCAAACTCTCCGGGACCCCCACAGATACGCAGTATTTT	CAIKLSGTPTDTQYF
TRBV20-1	TRBJ2-3	NA	NA	TGCAGTGCTATGCGAGCCGGCACAGATACGCAGTATTTT	CSAMRAGTDTQYF